This TCR beta chain originates from a study of cytomegalovirus exposure and HLA in healthy donors. Method: immunoSEQ multiplex PCR; TCRdb's copy keeps in-frame clones and lacks some. The table includes some 140,000 clones, 86% detected once. Germline-derived CDR1 and CDR2 are SNHLY and FYNNEI. This CDR3 spans 14 amino acids. After removal of 7 bases from V and 1 base from J, the junction contained 6 bases not matched to a gene. The material sequenced was PBMCs. The TCR sequence derives from a man younger than 35 in good health and CMV-seropositive. The rearrangement links TRBV2 to TRBJ1-1, with TRBD1 matching 7 bases. This CDR3 reads CASKGAEENTEAFF. CDR3 nucleotides: TGTGCCAGCAAGGGGGCAGAGGAGAACACTGAAGCTTTCTTT. Supplemented by reference TRBV2 and TRBJ1-1, the full variable domain reads EPEVTQTPSHQVTQMGQEVILRCVPISNHLYFYWYRQILGQKVEFLVSFYNNEISEKSEIFDDQFSVERPDGSNFTLKIRSTKLEDSAMYFCASKGAEENTEAFFGQGTRLTVV.